The present TCR beta chain was sequenced within a study of shared clonotypes between healthy human individuals. This clone turned up a few times. This CDR3 is 12 amino acids long. Germline-derived CDR1 and CDR2 are LGHNA and YNFKEQ. V lost 1 base to trimming and J lost 0 bases, with 0 bases between them. Clones were read by immunoSEQ multiplex PCR, and TCRdb kept only the in-frame ones, dropping some. Of about 2.4 million clones in the sample, roughly 93% were seen once. This TCR came from a man younger than 35 in good health. Some clones in this sample may be carry-over from other donors' samples. The sequencing input was naive CD4+ T cells from PBMCs. Subset here: CD45RA+ positively selected. The chain combines TRBV4-2 with TRBJ1-1; unclear D gene. The CDR3 sequence is CASSQVNTEAFF. CDR3 coding DNA: TGTGCCAGCAGCCAAGTGAACACTGAAGCTTTCTTT.